Following are 9 T cell receptor beta chains from one sample sequenced in a study of control samples from healthy donors and cancer patients. Profiled with immunoSEQ multiplex PCR; TCRdb holds only in-frame clones, not every one. The repertoire consists of 200,000 to 250,000 clones, with about 94% occurring once and the leading ten covering about 1.6%. Specimen: blood. Receptor source: a man between 45 and 60 years old in good health.

This chain connects TRBV2 to TRBJ1-4, with D possibly matching TRBD1 (6 bases). Germline V CDR1 and CDR2: SNHLY, FYNNEI. The CDR3 loop spans 14 amino acids. Trimming stripped 4 bases from V and 15 bases from J, with 21 bases between. The CDR3 region has the DNA TGTGCCAGCAGTGCGACAGGTGCCGCCCGGGAGGTGTTTTTT. It translates to CASSATGAAREVFF.

This chain links TRBV25-1 with TRBJ2-5; D may be TRBD1 or TRBD2 (5 bases each). Per germline, CDR1 MGHDK and CDR2 SYGVNS. The CDR3 spans 15 residues. The V gene lost 4 bases and the J gene lost 6 bases, with 18 bases spanning the gap. The CDR3 protein is CASSGASRDAQTQYF. CDR3 DNA: TGTGCCAGCAGTGGCGCATCACGGGACGCACAGACCCAGTACTTC.

This sequence joins TRBV2 and TRBJ2-5, with 8 nucleotides matching TRBD2. Germline V gene data show CDR1 as SNHLY and CDR2 as FYNNEI. Losses at the gene ends were 5 bases for V and 4 bases for J; bases not matched to a gene: 3. The CDR3 totals 13 residues. The CDR3 protein is CASSSGGAETQYF. The CDR3 coding sequence is TGTGCCAGCAGTTCCGGGGGGGCAGAGACCCAGTACTTC.

The chain combines TRBV6-2 or TRBV6-3 with TRBJ2-3; no clear D gene. V was trimmed by 3 bases and J by 3 bases, leaving 4 bases between them. The CDR3 contains 12 residues. In germline, CDR1 is MNHEY, CDR2 SVGEGT. CDR3: CASSYGTDTQYF. As DNA, the CDR3 is TGTGCCAGCAGTTATGGGACAGATACGCAGTATTTT.

This chain links TRBV6-6 with TRBJ1-2; 11 nucleotides line up with TRBD1. CDR1 is MNHNY, CDR2 SVGAGI, per germline (reference sequence). Trimming removed 5 bases from V and 7 bases from J; junction bases left unmatched: 3. The CDR3 length is 13 residues. The CDR3 DNA follows: TGTGCCAGCAGTCCCGGACAGGGGGCTGGCTACACCTTC. The encoded protein is CASSPGQGAGYTF.

The J gene is TRBJ1-5, the V gene TRBV24-1, with D maybe TRBD1 (5 bases). The ends were cut back, 2 bases at V and 9 bases at J, with 16 bases in the middle. Germline V gives CDR1 KGHDR, CDR2 SFDVKD. The length of the CDR3 is 15 residues. The CDR3 loop reads CATSDSRQGLGPQHF. DNA of the CDR3: TGTGCCACCAGTGATTCCAGGCAGGGCCTAGGGCCCCAGCATTTT.

V is TRBV19 and J is TRBJ1-4; D remains ambiguous. Trimming shortened V by 3 bases and J by 8 bases, and 19 bases separated the two germline ends. Germline values: CDR1 LNHDA, CDR2 SQIVND (reference sequence). The CDR3 consists of 16 residues. The CDR3 region is CASSIGSGIREEKLFF. In DNA, the CDR3 is TGTGCCAGTAGTATTGGTTCGGGAATAAGGGAAGAAAAACTGTTTTTT. The variable domain in full, with the rest retrieved from reference TRBV19 and TRBJ1-4, is DGGITQSPKYLFRKEGQNVTLSCEQNLNHDAMYWYRQDPGQGLRLIYYSQIVNDFQKGDIAEGYSVSREKKESFPLTVTSAQKNPTAFYLCASSIGSGIREEKLFFGSGTQLSVL.

V usage is TRBV5-4 and J usage is TRBJ1-2, with D unclear. Germline V gene data show CDR1 as SGHNT and CDR2 as YYREEE (reference sequence). The CDR3 is made up of 12 amino acids. Trimming took off 0 bases at V and 4 bases at J, with 4 bases between the two ends. The CDR3 DNA reads TGTGCCAGCAGCTTGGACAGCTATGGCTACACCTTC. Protein product: CASSLDSYGYTF.

This chain uses TRBV2 with TRBJ1-3; possibly TRBD1 for D (6 bases). This CDR3 has 13 amino acids. Deletions cut 7 bases from V and 0 bases from J, with 7 bases between. CDR1 is SNHLY, CDR2 FYNNEI, per germline. The CDR3 bases are TGTGCCAGCACAGGGGACTCTGGAAACACCATATATTTT. It specifies CASTGDSGNTIYF.